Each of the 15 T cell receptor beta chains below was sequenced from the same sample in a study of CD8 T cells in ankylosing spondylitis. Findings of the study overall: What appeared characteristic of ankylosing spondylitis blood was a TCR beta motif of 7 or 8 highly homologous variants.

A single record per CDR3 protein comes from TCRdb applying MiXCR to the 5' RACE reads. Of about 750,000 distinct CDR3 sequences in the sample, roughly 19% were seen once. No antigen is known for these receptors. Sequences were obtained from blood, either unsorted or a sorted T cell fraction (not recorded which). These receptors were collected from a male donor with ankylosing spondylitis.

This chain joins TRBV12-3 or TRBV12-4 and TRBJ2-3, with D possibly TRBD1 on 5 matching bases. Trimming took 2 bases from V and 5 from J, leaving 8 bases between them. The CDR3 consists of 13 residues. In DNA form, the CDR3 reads TGTGCCAGCAGTTTATGGGGCGGAGATACGCAGTATTTT. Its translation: CASSLWGGDTQYF.

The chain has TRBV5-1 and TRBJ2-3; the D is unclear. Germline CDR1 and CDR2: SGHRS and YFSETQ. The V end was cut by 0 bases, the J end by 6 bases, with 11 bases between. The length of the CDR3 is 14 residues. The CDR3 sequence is CASSLAWTSDTQYF. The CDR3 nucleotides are TGCGCCAGCAGCTTGGCCTGGACCTCGGATACGCAGTATTTT.

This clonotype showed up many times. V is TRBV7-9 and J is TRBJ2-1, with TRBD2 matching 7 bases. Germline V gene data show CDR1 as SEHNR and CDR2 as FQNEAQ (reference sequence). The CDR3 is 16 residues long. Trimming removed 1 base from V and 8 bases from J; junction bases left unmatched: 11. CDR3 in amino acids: CASSLGRLAVLDEQFF. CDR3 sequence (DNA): TGTGCCAGCAGCTTAGGGCGGCTAGCGGTCCTTGATGAGCAGTTCTTC. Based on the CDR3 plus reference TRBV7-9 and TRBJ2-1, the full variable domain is DTGVSQNPRHKITKRGQNVTFRCDPISEHNRLYWYRQTLGQGPEFLTYFQNEAQLEKSRLLSDRFSAERPKGSFSTLEIQRTEQGDSAMYLCASSLGRLAVLDEQFFGPGTRLTVL.

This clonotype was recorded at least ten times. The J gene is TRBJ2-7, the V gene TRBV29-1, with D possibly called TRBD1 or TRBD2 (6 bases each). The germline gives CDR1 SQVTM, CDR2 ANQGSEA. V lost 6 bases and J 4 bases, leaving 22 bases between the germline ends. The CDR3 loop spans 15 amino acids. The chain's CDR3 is CSVGGPGRGTYEQYF. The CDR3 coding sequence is TGCAGCGTGGGGGGCCCGGGGCGTGGGACATACGAGCAGTACTTC.

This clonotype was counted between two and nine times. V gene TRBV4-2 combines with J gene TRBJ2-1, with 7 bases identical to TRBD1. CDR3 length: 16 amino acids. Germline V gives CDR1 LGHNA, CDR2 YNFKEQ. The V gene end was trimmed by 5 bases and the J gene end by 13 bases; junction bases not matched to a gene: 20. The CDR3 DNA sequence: TGTGCCAGCAGCGACTTAGAAGGGGGCTTTTCGACAAAACAGTTCTTC. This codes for CASSDLEGGFSTKQFF.

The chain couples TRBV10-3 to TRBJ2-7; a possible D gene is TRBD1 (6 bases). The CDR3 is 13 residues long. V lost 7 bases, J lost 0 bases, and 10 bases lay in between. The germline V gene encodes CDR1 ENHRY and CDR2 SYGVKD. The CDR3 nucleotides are TGTGCCATCAAACAGGGAAGCTCCTACGAGCAGTACTTC. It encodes CAIKQGSSYEQYF.

The CDR3 protein is CASSYSREPGAQYF. The CDR3 DNA reads TGTGCCAGCAGTTACTCCCGGGAACCAGGCGCCCAGTACTTC. V is TRBV6-5 and J is TRBJ2-5, with D perhaps TRBD2 (5 bases). CDR1 MNHEY and CDR2 SVGAGI come from the germline V gene. Deletions cut 0 bases from V and 9 bases from J, with 14 bases between. This CDR3 region has 14 residues.

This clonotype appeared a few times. The CDR3 sequence: CASSLAGQETYEQYF. The DNA of the CDR3 is TGCGCCAGCAGCTTGGCCGGACAGGAGACCTACGAGCAGTACTTC. The V and J genes are TRBV5-1 and TRBJ2-7; 7 bases line up with TRBD1. The CDR3 is 15 amino acids. V gave up 0 bases and J gave up 2 bases; unmatched junction bases: 5. Germline V gene sequence: CDR1 SGHRS, CDR2 YFSETQ.

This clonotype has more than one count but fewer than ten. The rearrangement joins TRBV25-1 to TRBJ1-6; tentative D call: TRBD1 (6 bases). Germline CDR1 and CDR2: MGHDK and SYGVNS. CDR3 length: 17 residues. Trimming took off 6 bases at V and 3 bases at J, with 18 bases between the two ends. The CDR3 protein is CASSEVGRGSYNSPLHF. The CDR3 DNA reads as TGTGCCAGCAGCGAAGTGGGCAGGGGTAGCTATAATTCACCCCTCCACTTT. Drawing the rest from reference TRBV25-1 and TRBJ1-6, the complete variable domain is EADIYQTPRYLVIGTGKKITLECSQTMGHDKMYWYQQDPGMELHLIHYSYGVNSTEKGDLSSESTVSRIRTEHFPLTLESARPSHTSQYLCASSEVGRGSYNSPLHFGNGTRLTVT.

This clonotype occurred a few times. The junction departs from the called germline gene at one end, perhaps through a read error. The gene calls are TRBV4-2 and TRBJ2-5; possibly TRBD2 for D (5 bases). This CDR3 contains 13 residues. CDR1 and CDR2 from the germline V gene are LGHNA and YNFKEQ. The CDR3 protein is CASSQEGKETQYF. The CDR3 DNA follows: TGTGCCAGTAGCCAAGAGGGAAAAGAGACCCAGTACTTC.

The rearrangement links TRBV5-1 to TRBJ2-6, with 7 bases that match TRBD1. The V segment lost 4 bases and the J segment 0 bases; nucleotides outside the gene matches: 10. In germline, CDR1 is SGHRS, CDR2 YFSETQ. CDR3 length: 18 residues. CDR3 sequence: CASSLPGTAPSGANVLTF. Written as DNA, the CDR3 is TGCGCCAGCAGCCTGCCCGGGACAGCTCCCTCTGGGGCCAACGTCCTGACTTTC.

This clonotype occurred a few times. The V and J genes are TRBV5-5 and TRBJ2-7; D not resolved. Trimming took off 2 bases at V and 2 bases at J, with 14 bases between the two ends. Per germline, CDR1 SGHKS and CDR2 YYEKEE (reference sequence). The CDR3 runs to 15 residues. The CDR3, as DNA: TGTGCCAGCAGCTTTGTCTGGGCCTCCACCTACGAGCAGTACTTC. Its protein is CASSFVWASTYEQYF.

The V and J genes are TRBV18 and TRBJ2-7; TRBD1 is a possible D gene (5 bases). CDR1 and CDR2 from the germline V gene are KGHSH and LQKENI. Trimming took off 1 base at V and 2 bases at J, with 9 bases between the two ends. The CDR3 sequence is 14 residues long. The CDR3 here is CASSPLKGPYEQYF. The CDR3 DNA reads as TGTGCCAGCTCACCACTCAAGGGGCCCTACGAGCAGTACTTC.

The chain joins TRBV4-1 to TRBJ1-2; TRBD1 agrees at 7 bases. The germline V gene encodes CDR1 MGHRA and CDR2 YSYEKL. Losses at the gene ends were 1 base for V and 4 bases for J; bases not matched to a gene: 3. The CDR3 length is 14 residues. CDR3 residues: CASSQVGDSYGYTF. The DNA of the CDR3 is TGCGCCAGCAGCCAAGTTGGGGACAGCTATGGCTACACCTTC.

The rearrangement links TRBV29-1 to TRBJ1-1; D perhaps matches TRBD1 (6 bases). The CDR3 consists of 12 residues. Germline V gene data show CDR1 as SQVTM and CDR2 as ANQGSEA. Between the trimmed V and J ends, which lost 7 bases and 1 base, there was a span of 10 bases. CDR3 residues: CSGSRGNTEAFF. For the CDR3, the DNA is TGCAGCGGTTCCAGGGGGAACACTGAAGCTTTCTTT.